The present entry profiles one T cell receptor beta chain with its context. These data are taken from a study of blood T cell repertoires in COVID-19. Overall study: Samples representing acute and convalescent COVID-19 were sourced from the United States, Italy and Spain. T cells, B-cell-depleted T cells, or PBMCs supplied cDNA or gDNA.

Method: immunoSEQ multiplex PCR; TCRdb's copy keeps in-frame clones and lacks some. In the table there are around 300,000 clones, roughly 91% of which are singletons. V was cut by 4 bases and J by 1 base, with 13 bases left in between. The CDR3 contains 15 residues. CDR1 is ENHRY, CDR2 SYGVKD, per germline. The chain links TRBV10-3 to TRBJ1-1; a possible D gene is TRBD1 (6 bases). This TCR derives from a man between 45 and 60 years old with active or convalescent COVID-19. Sequenced material: peripheral blood. DNA of the CDR3: TGTGCCATCAGTGCTCCGGGACAAGGGAACACTGAAGCTTTCTTT. Translating gives CAISAPGQGNTEAFF.